The clone carrying this T cell receptor beta chain was seen a few times. TCRdb passed the RT-PCR reads through MiXCR, listing each CDR3 protein once. The sample yields about 74,000 distinct CDR3 sequences, around 27% seen once. These data belong to a study of patients and donors after allogeneic stem cell transplantation. J gave up 0 bases and V 1 base, and 7 bases lay outside the gene matches. The CDR3 spans 18 residues. Germline CDR1 and CDR2: MGHRA and YSYEKL. The sequence was collected from a human donor who was either an allogeneic HSCT recipient or a stem cell or donor lymphocyte infusion donor (not recorded which). It is not recorded whose cells these are; they may come from a transplant donor. Sample: blood, either unsorted or a sorted T cell fraction (not recorded which). The rearrangement links TRBV4-1 to TRBJ2-1; TRBD2 agrees at 9 bases. The CDR3 DNA is TGCGCCAGCAGCCAAGTAATTAGCGGGGGAGGCTCCTACAATGAGCAGTTCTTC. Translated: CASSQVISGGGSYNEQFF.